The present entry profiles one T cell receptor beta chain with its context. The CDR3 loop spans 15 amino acids. The V and J ends lost 0 bases and 5 bases, in that order; junction bases with no gene match: 5. Germline CDR1 is SGDLS and CDR2 is YYNGEE. In the source study's methods: Reference gene primer amplification yielded estimated nucleated cell counts. Generated by immunoSEQ multiplex PCR, the TCRdb table keeps only in-frame clones and is missing some. V and J calls and clone size come straight from that table; D and trimming were deduced from the DNA. The table lists 300,000 to 350,000 clones, approximately 88% of them singletons. This record belongs to a study of blood T cell repertoires in COVID-19.

V usage is TRBV9 and J usage is TRBJ2-7; 10 bases agree with TRBD2. The sample was PBMCs or T cells enriched from blood (not recorded which). The sequence came from a man aged 30 to 39 who had recovered from COVID-19. CDR3 in DNA: TGTGCCAGCAGCGTAGAAACTAGCGGGGTTAACGAGCAGTACTTC. It specifies CASSVETSGVNEQYF. Full variable domain (rest looked up from reference TRBV9 and TRBJ2-7): DSGVTQTPKHLITATGQRVTLRCSPRSGDLSVYWYQQSLDQGLQFLIQYYNGEERAKGNILERFSAQQFPDLHSELNLSSLELGDSALYFCASSVETSGVNEQYFGPGTRLTVT.